Listed below are T cell receptor beta chains from one sample, sequenced in a study of shared clonotypes between healthy human individuals. Method: immunoSEQ multiplex PCR; TCRdb's copy keeps in-frame clones and lacks some. The sample includes about 1.5 million clones, under 99% of them seen just once. Material: naive CD4+ T cells sorted from blood. These receptors were collected from a man aged 25-45 years in good health. Each CDR3 is given with its conserved first and last residue. Fields, in order: V gene, D gene, clone size, J gene, CDR3 DNA, CDR3 protein. A D gene is named only where the DNA matches it firmly. A clone size is listed for some rows: how often the clone was seen (once, few, many), or a class if it is expanded.

V: TRBV10-1; D: -; size: few; J: TRBJ2-6; DNA: TGCGCCAGTGGGGATGGGGCCAACGTCCTGACTTTC; CDR3: CASGDGANVLTF
V: TRBV30; D: TRBD2; size: -; J: TRBJ2-5; DNA: TGTGCCTGGGGCGCTAGCTTAGGCGGGAGGGCCATAGAGACCCAGTACTTC; CDR3: CAWGASLGGRAIETQYF
V: TRBV14; D: -; size: once; J: TRBJ2-7; DNA: TGTGCCAGCAGCCATACCTACGAGCAGTACTTC; CDR3: CASSHTYEQYF
V: TRBV29-1; D: -; size: -; J: TRBJ2-3; DNA: TGCAGCGTTCAGAAAGGGACAAACACAGATACGCAGTATTTT; CDR3: CSVQKGTNTDTQYF
V: TRBV5-1; D: -; size: -; J: TRBJ2-5; DNA: TGCGCCAGCAGCCTCGCCGGGGCGAAAGAGACCCAGTACTTC; CDR3: CASSLAGAKETQYF
V: TRBV28; D: -; size: -; J: TRBJ2-2; DNA: TGTGCCAGCAGTTTATTCTCCGGGACCTACACCGGGGAGCTGTTTTTT; CDR3: CASSLFSGTYTGELFF
V: TRBV19; D: TRBD1; size: -; J: TRBJ2-3; DNA: TGTGCCAGTAATTTAGGACAGGGGCCAGATACGCAGTATTTT; CDR3: CASNLGQGPDTQYF
V: TRBV2; D: TRBD2; size: -; J: TRBJ2-7; DNA: TGTGCCAGCAGGGGGGGGACGCTGACCTACGAGCAGTACTTC; CDR3: CASRGGTLTYEQYF
V: TRBV28; D: -; size: once; J: TRBJ2-3; DNA: TGTGCCAGCAGTTTAAATCGCGGCTTCTCCACAGATACGCAGTATTTT; CDR3: CASSLNRGFSTDTQYF
V: TRBV5-4; D: -; size: -; J: TRBJ1-4; DNA: TGTGCCAGCAGTCCCGACAGCAATGAAAAACTGTTTTTT; CDR3: CASSPDSNEKLFF